The 31 T cell receptor beta chains listed next were all sequenced from one sample in a study of T cells in Graves' hyperthyroidism and ophthalmopathy. The CDR3 regions of TCR beta were amplified from RNA transcripts. A set of HTBI primers served as the primers for a first-round RT-PCR of the TCR CDR3. Via MiXCR, TCRdb re-called the multiplex PCR reads, giving one row per CDR3 protein. The table has about 500,000 distinct CDR3 sequences, roughly 17% seen once; the top ten hold approximately 20%. Sequenced: blood. Receptors were obtained from a woman between 18 and 30 years old with Graves' hyperthyroidism.

This clonotype was seen a few times. The rearrangement joins TRBV12-3 or TRBV12-4 to TRBJ2-2, with D perhaps matching TRBD1 (6 bases). This CDR3 contains 15 residues. Trimming pared 8 bases from V and 0 bases from J, leaving 13 bases between. CDR3 in DNA: TGTGCCAGCGATTCGGGACATACGAACACCGGGGAGCTGTTTTTT. Protein: CASDSGHTNTGELFF.

This clonotype turned up a few times. The V gene is TRBV9, the J gene TRBJ2-7; no clear D. The CDR3 is 14 residues long. Germline CDR1 is SGDLS and CDR2 is YYNGEE. V was shortened by 0 bases and J by 3 bases, with 10 bases between the two germline ends. CDR3 loop: CASSVGSLGYEQYF. Written as DNA, the CDR3 is TGTGCCAGCAGCGTAGGCAGCCTCGGCTACGAGCAGTACTTC. Combining the CDR3 with reference TRBV9 and TRBJ2-7 gives the whole variable domain DSGVTQTPKHLITATGQRVTLRCSPRSGDLSVYWYQQSLDQGLQFLIQYYNGEERAKGNILERFSAQQFPDLHSELNLSSLELGDSALYFCASSVGSLGYEQYFGPGTRLTVT.

This clonotype has a handful of counts. This sequence joins TRBV19 and TRBJ1-5, with TRBD1 matching 8 bases. The germline CDR1 and CDR2 sequences are LNHDA and SQIVND (reference sequence). There are 15 residues in the CDR3. V was pared by 4 bases and J by 6 bases, with 8 bases of the junction left unmatched. CDR3 DNA: TGTGCCAGTAGTAGTAGGAGCAGGGGGCTTCAGCCCCAGCATTTT. It specifies CASSSRSRGLQPQHF.

This chain joins TRBV4-1 and TRBJ1-2; D remains ambiguous. Germline V gene sequence: CDR1 MGHRA, CDR2 YSYEKL. Trimming shortened V by 0 bases and J by 4 bases, and 9 bases separated the two germline ends. CDR3 length equals 14 residues. CDR3 in DNA: TGCGCCAGCAGCCAAGATCCGGAAGGCTATGGCTACACCTTC. Encoded protein: CASSQDPEGYGYTF.

The rearrangement links TRBV30 to TRBJ2-7; a weak D match, TRBD1 (6 bases). Germline CDR1 and CDR2: GTSNPN and SVGIG (reference sequence). This CDR3 has 13 amino acids. The V gene lost 6 bases and the J gene lost 1 base, with 13 bases spanning the gap. For the CDR3, the DNA is TGTGCCTGCCGTGGACAGAGTTCCTACGAGCAGTACTTC. Translating gives CACRGQSSYEQYF. The full variable domain, in which reference TRBV30 and TRBJ2-7 provide the parts outside the CDR3, is SQTIHQWPATLVQPVGSPLSLECTVEGTSNPNLYWYRQAAGRGLQLLFYSVGIGQISSEVPQNLSASRPQDRQFILSSKKLLLSDSGFYLCACRGQSSYEQYFGPGTRLTVT.

J is TRBJ2-7 and V is TRBV7-2; D is undetermined. Trimming cost V 5 bases and J 0 bases, with 14 bases left between them. Germline CDR1 SGHTA, CDR2 FQGNSA. This CDR3 is 15 amino acids long. The CDR3 DNA reads as TGTGCCAGCAGCCAAGATACGGCACCCTCCTACGAGCAGTACTTC. It codes for CASSQDTAPSYEQYF.

The gene calls are TRBV20-1 and TRBJ2-5, with 8 bases identical to TRBD2. V lost 6 bases to trimming and J lost 4 bases; unmatched junction nucleotides: 4. Germline V CDR1 and CDR2: DFQATT, SNEGSKA (reference sequence). The length of the CDR3 is 12 residues. The CDR3 sequence: CSATAGGETQYF. For the CDR3, the DNA is TGCAGTGCAACCGCGGGGGGAGAGACCCAGTACTTC.

The genes are TRBV20-1 and TRBJ2-7; 9 nucleotides align to TRBD1. The CDR3 sequence is 14 residues long. Unmatched junction bases numbered 5, after V lost 3 bases and J lost 2 bases. The V gene's germline CDR1 is DFQATT and CDR2 SNEGSKA (reference sequence). DNA of the CDR3: TGCAGTGCTAGTTACAGGGGGCCCACCTACGAGCAGTACTTC. Its protein product is CSASYRGPTYEQYF.

In this sample, this clonotype turned up many times. The rearrangement joins TRBV13 to TRBJ2-7, with 14 bases that match TRBD2. This CDR3 is built from 17 residues. Germline V lookup: CDR1 PRHDT, CDR2 FYEKMQ (reference sequence). J was trimmed by 6 bases and V by 2 bases; bases with no gene match: 9. CDR3 sequence reads: CASSLKVGLAGASEQYF. The CDR3 nucleotides read TGTGCCAGCAGCTTAAAAGTGGGACTAGCGGGAGCTTCCGAGCAGTACTTC. Full variable domain (rest looked up from reference TRBV13 and TRBJ2-7): AAGVIQSPRHLIKEKRETATLKCYPIPRHDTVYWYQQGPGQDPQFLISFYEKMQSDKGSIPDRFSAQQFSDYHSELNMSSLELGDSALYFCASSLKVGLAGASEQYFGPGTRLTVT.

The CDR3 nucleotides are TGCAGTGCACGTCCGACAACGTATAATTCACCCCTCCACTTT. Translating it yields CSARPTTYNSPLHF. The chain recombines TRBV20-1 with TRBJ1-6; D not certain. The germline gives CDR1 DFQATT, CDR2 SNEGSKA (reference sequence). V lost 6 bases and J lost 4, with 13 bases in between. This CDR3 has 14 residues.

This clonotype was counted at least ten times. The chain uses TRBV12-3 or TRBV12-4 and TRBJ2-1, with D perhaps TRBD1 (6 bases). V shed 7 bases and J shed 5 bases, with 21 bases lying between them. There are 16 residues in the CDR3. The CDR3 region is CASMRPGTSFNNEQFF. CDR3 coding DNA: TGTGCCAGCATGAGACCCGGGACATCCTTTAACAATGAGCAGTTCTTC.

This clonotype has more than one count but fewer than ten. A read error may explain this, as a much larger clone is one base away. This rearrangement joins TRBV2 to TRBJ1-1; 10 bases are shared with TRBD1. Germline V gene lookup returns CDR1 SNHLY and CDR2 FYNNEI. The CDR3 consists of 16 residues. CDR3 coding DNA: TGTGCCTGCAGTAGTGGGACAGGGGTGAGGAGCACTGAAGCTTTCTTT. This sequence encodes CACSSGTGVRSTEAFF. Using reference TRBV2 and TRBJ1-1 for the parts outside the CDR3, the full variable domain is EPEVTQTPSHQVTQMGQEVILRCVPISNHLYFYWYRQILGQKVEFLVSFYNNEISEKSEIFDDQFSVERPDGSNFTLKIRSTKLEDSAMYFCACSSGTGVRSTEAFFGQGTRLTVV.

A word on this clonotype: A junction end diverges from the germline sequence, so it may reflect a read error. The CDR3 region has the DNA TGTGCCAGCAGTAACGCCGGGACAGGGGCACACGAGCAGCACTTC. Protein: CASSNAGTGAHEQHF. The chain recombines TRBV6-1 with TRBJ2-7; 10 bases align to TRBD1. CDR1 is MNHNS, CDR2 SASEGT, per germline. The CDR3 contains 15 residues.

This clonotype has a handful of counts. This rearrangement joins TRBV20-1 to TRBJ2-3; D is ambiguous. The germline V gene has CDR1 DFQATT and CDR2 SNEGSKA (reference sequence). The CDR3 loop spans 15 amino acids. Trimming stripped 0 bases from V and 0 bases from J, with 10 bases between. CDR3 sequence (DNA): TGCAGTGCTAGAGACGGAGTCTCTAGCACAGATACGCAGTATTTT. Translating it yields CSARDGVSSTDTQYF.

This clonotype was recorded at least ten times. The rearrangement uses TRBV6-2 or TRBV6-3 and TRBJ2-1; 10 bases match TRBD2. CDR3 length equals 16 residues. J was trimmed by 4 bases and V by 5 bases; bases with no gene match: 8. Germline V gene sequence: CDR1 MNHEY, CDR2 SVGEGT. This CDR3 is CASSLHLAGAYNEQFF. CDR3 coding DNA: TGTGCCAGCAGTCTACATCTAGCGGGGGCTTACAATGAGCAGTTCTTC.

The V call is TRBV19, the J call TRBJ1-3; D gene uncertain. V shed 4 bases and J shed 0 bases, with 10 bases lying between them. The CDR3 contains 15 residues. The germline gives CDR1 LNHDA, CDR2 SQIVND (reference sequence). The CDR3 spells CASSRDGNSGNTIYF. In DNA, the CDR3 is TGTGCCAGTAGTAGAGACGGAAACTCTGGAAACACCATATATTTT.

The chain has TRBV4-2 and TRBJ2-1, with D unresolved. V was pared by 4 bases and J by 9 bases, with 13 bases between. The V gene's germline CDR1 is LGHNA and CDR2 YNFKEQ. This CDR3 is 13 amino acids long. Here the CDR3 reads CASSLPLRSEQFF. The DNA of the CDR3 is TGTGCCAGCAGCCTACCCCTCCGTAGTGAGCAGTTCTTC.

This chain joins TRBV7-8 and TRBJ2-1, with TRBD2 identical over 8 bases. This CDR3 spans 15 amino acids. CDR1 and CDR2 (germline): SGHVS, FQNEAQ. J gave up 4 bases and V 2 bases, and 4 bases lay outside the gene matches. The CDR3 reads CASSLTAGVYNEQFF. The CDR3 nucleotides are TGTGCCAGCAGCTTAACAGCGGGGGTATACAATGAGCAGTTCTTC.

The rearrangement uses TRBV6-1 and TRBJ2-3, with 11 positions matching TRBD2. Germline CDR1 MNHNS, CDR2 SASEGT. Unmatched junction bases numbered 7, after V lost 8 bases and J lost 0 bases. The CDR3 is made up of 16 amino acids. CDR3 in DNA: TGTGCCAGCGGAGTGGGACTAGCGGCGAGCACAGATACGCAGTATTTT. This translates into CASGVGLAASTDTQYF.

This clonotype came up many times. The rearrangement links TRBV7-8 to TRBJ2-1, with 10 nucleotides matching TRBD2. Trimming took 0 bases from V and 4 from J; bases not matched to a gene: 6. CDR3 length equals 17 residues. Germline V CDR1 and CDR2: SGHVS, FQNEAQ. The chain's CDR3 is CASSLAKLAGRYNEQFF. The CDR3 DNA reads TGTGCCAGCAGCTTAGCGAAACTAGCGGGAAGGTACAATGAGCAGTTCTTC.

This clonotype showed up many times. The chain joins TRBV27 to TRBJ2-7; 10 bases are a match to TRBD2. The germline V gene encodes CDR1 MNHEY and CDR2 SMNVEV (reference sequence). V trimming: 4 bases; J trimming: 3 bases; junction bases outside the gene matches: 15. The CDR3 length is 18 residues. The CDR3 DNA reads TGTGCCAGCAGTTCACGTCCGAAGCCTAGCGGGAGAGACTACGAGCAGTACTTC. Translating gives CASSSRPKPSGRDYEQYF.

This clonotype was observed many times. In DNA form, the CDR3 reads TGTGCCAGCAGGGAACTAGCGGGGTGGACCTACGAGCAGTACTTC. Its protein product is CASRELAGWTYEQYF. V and J are TRBV2 and TRBJ2-7; 10 positions match TRBD2. V lost 6 bases, J lost 2 bases, and 7 bases stayed unmatched. Germline values: CDR1 SNHLY, CDR2 FYNNEI. The CDR3 totals 15 residues. Looking up the rest from reference TRBV2 and TRBJ2-7 gives the full variable domain: EPEVTQTPSHQVTQMGQEVILRCVPISNHLYFYWYRQILGQKVEFLVSFYNNEISEKSEIFDDQFSVERPDGSNFTLKIRSTKLEDSAMYFCASRELAGWTYEQYFGPGTRLTVT.

This clonotype was counted ten times or more. CDR3 amino acids: CASSYSAGEVVTQYF. CDR3 DNA: TGTGCCAGCAGTTACTCAGCGGGGGAAGTAGTTACGCAGTATTTT. The rearrangement uses TRBV6-5 and TRBJ2-3, with 8 bases identical to TRBD2. Germline V gene data show CDR1 as MNHEY and CDR2 as SVGAGI. Trimming took 0 bases from V and 8 from J; bases not matched to a gene: 7. CDR3 length equals 15 residues.

V is TRBV24-1 and J is TRBJ2-5; 11 bases align to TRBD1. Losses at the gene ends were 4 bases for V and 1 base for J; bases not matched to a gene: 4. The CDR3 runs to 16 residues. Germline CDR1 KGHDR, CDR2 SFDVKD. In nucleotides, the CDR3 is TGTGCCACCAGTGAATCCGGGACAGGGGGCCAAGAGACCCAGTACTTC. Amino acids: CATSESGTGGQETQYF.

The rearrangement uses TRBV7-9 and TRBJ2-2, with 8 nucleotides matching TRBD1. Trimming cost V 5 bases and J 1 base; bases outside gene matches: 12. Germline V CDR1 and CDR2: SEHNR, FQNEAQ (reference sequence). The CDR3 has 18 amino acids. CDR3 residues: CASSLGQGIVGNTGELFF. CDR3 in DNA: TGTGCCAGCAGCCTCGGACAGGGAATAGTGGGGAACACCGGGGAGCTGTTTTTT.

In this sample, this clonotype turned up many times. V is TRBV10-1 and J is TRBJ1-1; D remains unclear. Trimming removed 5 bases at V and 4 bases at J, with 11 bases between. This CDR3 is built from 13 residues. CDR1 is WNHNN and CDR2 is SYGVQD in the germline V gene (reference sequence). Here the CDR3 DNA reads TGCGCCAGCAGTATACAACGTGGCACTGAAGCTTTCTTT. It encodes CASSIQRGTEAFF.

The table lists this clonotype with many counts. The chain has TRBV12-3 or TRBV12-4 and TRBJ1-1; 9 nucleotides match TRBD1. J was trimmed by 4 bases and V by 1 base; bases with no gene match: 7. This CDR3 is 16 amino acids long. DNA of the CDR3: TGTGCCAGCAGTTTAGTCCAAGGGACAGGGAGCACTGAAGCTTTCTTT. The encoded protein is CASSLVQGTGSTEAFF.

As DNA, the CDR3 is TGTGCCAGCAGTAACAATTTGCTCGGGGGGGAGACCCAGTACTTC. As protein: CASSNNLLGGETQYF. The genes are TRBV6-2 or TRBV6-3 and TRBJ2-5, with 7 bases identical to TRBD2. Germline lookup yields CDR1 MNHEY and CDR2 SVGEGT. After removal of 5 bases from V and 5 bases from J, the junction contained 11 bases not matched to a gene. The length of the CDR3 is 15 residues.

This clonotype was seen only a few times. The chain recombines TRBV18 with TRBJ1-1; weak D call: TRBD1 (6 bases). The CDR3 runs 15 residues. Germline V lookup: CDR1 KGHSH, CDR2 LQKENI. Trimming shortened V by 0 bases and J by 5 bases, and 13 bases separated the two germline ends. The CDR3 region has the DNA TGTGCCAGCTCACCACCGCACAGGGCCGGGACTGAAGCTTTCTTT. Its translation is CASSPPHRAGTEAFF. The whole variable domain, remainder taken from reference TRBV18 and TRBJ1-1, is NAGVMQNPRHLVRRRGQEARLRCSPMKGHSHVYWYRQLPEEGLKFMVYLQKENIIDESGMPKERFSAEFPKEGPSILRIQQVVRGDSAAYFCASSPPHRAGTEAFFGQGTRLTVV.

This clonotype was picked up many times. V usage is TRBV6-1 and J usage is TRBJ2-1; TRBD1 aligns across 7 bases. The CDR3 runs 16 residues. Unmatched junction bases numbered 7, after V lost 5 bases and J lost 0 bases. Germline assignment: CDR1 MNHNS and CDR2 SASEGT. CDR3 in amino acids: CASSFSGQSSYNEQFF. The DNA of the CDR3 is TGTGCCAGCAGTTTTTCGGGACAGAGCTCCTACAATGAGCAGTTCTTC.

This clonotype was found once. The V gene is TRBV14, the J gene TRBJ1-3; TRBD1 matches 9 bases. Germline values: CDR1 SGHDN, CDR2 FVKESK. V was clipped by 5 bases and J by 3 bases; unmatched bases: 5. The CDR3 length is 15 residues. CDR3: CASSDDRGYGNTIYF. CDR3 coding DNA: TGTGCCAGCAGCGACGACAGGGGGTATGGAAACACCATATATTTT.